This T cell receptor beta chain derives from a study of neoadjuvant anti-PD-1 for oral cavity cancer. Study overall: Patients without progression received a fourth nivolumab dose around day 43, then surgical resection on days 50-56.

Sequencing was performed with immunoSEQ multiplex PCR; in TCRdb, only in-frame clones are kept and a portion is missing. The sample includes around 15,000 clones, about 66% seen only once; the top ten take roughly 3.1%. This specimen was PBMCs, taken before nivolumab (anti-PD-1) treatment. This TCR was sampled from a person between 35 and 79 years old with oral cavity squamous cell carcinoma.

The CDR3 spells CASSSGLGLGNQPQHF. CDR3 coding DNA: TGTGCCAGCAGTTCGGGCCTTGGTCTCGGCAATCAGCCCCAGCATTTT. The V and J genes are TRBV27 and TRBJ1-5, with D unclear. The CDR3 length is 16 residues. CDR1 is MNHEY, CDR2 SMNVEV, per germline (reference sequence). V dropped 4 bases and J dropped 2 bases, with 15 bases sitting between them.